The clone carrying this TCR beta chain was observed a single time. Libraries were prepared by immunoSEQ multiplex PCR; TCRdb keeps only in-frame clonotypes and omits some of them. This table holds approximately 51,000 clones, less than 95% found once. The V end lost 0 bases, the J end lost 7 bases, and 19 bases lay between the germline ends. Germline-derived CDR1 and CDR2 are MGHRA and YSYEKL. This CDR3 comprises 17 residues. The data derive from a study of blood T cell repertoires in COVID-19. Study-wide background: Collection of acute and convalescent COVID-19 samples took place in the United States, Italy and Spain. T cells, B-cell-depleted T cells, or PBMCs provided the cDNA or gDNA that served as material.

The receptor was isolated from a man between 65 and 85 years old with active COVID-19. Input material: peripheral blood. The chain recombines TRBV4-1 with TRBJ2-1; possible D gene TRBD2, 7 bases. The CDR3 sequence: CASSQDVSAGAGNEQFF. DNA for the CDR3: TGCGCCAGCAGCCAAGATGTCTCGGCGGGGGCTGGTAATGAGCAGTTCTTC.